The subject of this entry is one T cell receptor beta chain. The antigen remains unidentified. A read error may account for a junction end that differs from germline. Template material for TCR beta VDJ and CDR3 profiling consisted of genomic DNA. TCRdb used MiXCR to reprocess the reads, holding one entry per CDR3 protein. The data hold around 150,000 distinct CDR3 sequences, with 35% to 50% observed a single time. The data are from a study of CD8+CD57+ T cells in acquired aplastic anemia. Study summary: Sorted CD4+ plus CD8+ cells gave DNA averaging around 3 ug. Average CD4+ read depth in healthy donors was around 10 million reads.

Findings and caveats of the study: Patients and controls were found to share around 30 CD8+ CDR3 sequences.

The CDR3 is 14 residues long. Germline loops: CDR1 LNHNV, CDR2 YYDKDF (reference sequence). Sequencing input: sorted CD4+, CD8+, or CD8+CD57+ T cells (not recorded which) from PBMCs. The sequence derives from a human donor in good health, serving as a control. V and J are TRBV15 and TRBJ1-6; D is uncertain. This chain's CDR3 is CATSRGSYNPPLHF. The CDR3 region has the DNA TGTGCCACCAGCAGGGGATCCTATAATCCACCCCTCCACTTT.